The clone carrying this T cell receptor beta chain was counted a few times. The treatment denotes: some 20 received Ad26.COV2.S at low or high dose, single or two shots; five or six received placebo; per-sample allocation not given. Repertoires come from day 63 after the first vaccine or placebo injection. Looked up from germline, CDR1 is SEHNR and CDR2 is FQNEAQ (reference sequence). This CDR3 is 18 amino acids long. Germline trimming cut 5 bases from V and 0 bases from J; bases unmatched to any gene: 13. Sequencing used immunoSEQ multiplex PCR; TCRdb keeps in-frame clones, though not all of them. The sample carries a few hundred thousand clones, 70% to 90% recorded once. These data come from a study of Ad26.COV2.S vaccination and SARS-CoV-2 variants. In the study overall: Ad26.COV2.S shots went into the muscle once or twice, 56 days apart.

V gene TRBV7-9 combines with J gene TRBJ1-3; 7 bases line up with TRBD1. Sequenced material: peripheral blood, taken in a trial of Ad26.COV2.S vaccine versus placebo. This TCR derives from a person aged 18-60 years who received the Ad26.COV2.S COVID-19 vaccine or a placebo. The CDR3, as DNA: TGTGCCAGCAGCGAGGGGTCCGTGGGACAGTCCTCTGGAAACACCATATATTTT. Residues: CASSEGSVGQSSGNTIYF.